The T cell receptor (beta chain) described here comes from a study of T cell responses to AZD1222 COVID-19 vaccine. The CDR3 is 13 residues long. Trimming removed 2 bases from V and 7 bases from J; junction bases left unmatched: 4. Assay used: immunoSEQ multiplex PCR; TCRdb lists only in-frame clones, some missing. This table has about 120,000 clones, 85% to 90% appearing once. The clonotype was recovered from an adult who received the AZD1222 COVID-19 vaccine. This chain joins TRBV12-3 or TRBV12-4 and TRBJ1-2, with TRBD1 matching over 7 bases. Sample: peripheral blood, taken 28 days after the second AZD1222 dose. The CDR3, as DNA: TGTGCCAGCAGTTTATTCCAGGGGGGTGGCTACACCTTC. Its translation is CASSLFQGGGYTF.